These 4 T cell receptor beta chains came from one sample sequenced in a study of T cell responses to AZD1222 COVID-19 vaccine. Assay used: immunoSEQ multiplex PCR; TCRdb lists only in-frame clones, some missing. The sample holds fewer than 70,000 clones, roughly 90% seen once. The input for sequencing was peripheral blood, taken on day 0 of AZD1222 vaccination. These receptors were collected from an adult in good health.

V usage is TRBV5-6 and J usage is TRBJ2-2; no firm D call. Deletions cut 0 bases from V and 8 bases from J, with 11 bases between. The germline V gene encodes CDR1 SGHDT and CDR2 YYEEEE. This CDR3 has 14 amino acids. CDR3 loop: CASSLDRRTGELFF. CDR3 sequence (DNA): TGTGCCAGCAGCTTGGACAGACGCACTGGGGAGCTGTTTTTT.

This sequence joins TRBV5-1 and TRBJ2-3; tentative D call: TRBD2 (6 bases). Trimming took 4 bases from V and 2 from J, leaving 17 bases between them. The CDR3 has 16 residues. CDR1 is SGHRS, CDR2 YFSETQ, per germline. DNA for the CDR3: TGCGCCAGCAGCCCCCGGGGCGGGGTGATCACAGATACGCAGTATTTT. This sequence encodes CASSPRGGVITDTQYF. The variable domain in full, completed from reference TRBV5-1 and TRBJ2-3, reads KAGVTQTPRYLIKTRGQQVTLSCSPISGHRSVSWYQQTPGQGLQFLFEYFSETQRNKGNFPGRFSGRQFSNSRSEMNVSTLELGDSALYLCASSPRGGVITDTQYFGPGTRLTVL.

The CDR3 sequence is CASGLRGTDTIYF. CDR3 coding DNA: TGTGCTAGTGGTTTGAGAGGGACGGACACCATATATTTT. The rearrangement links TRBV12-5 to TRBJ1-3; D is possibly TRBD1 (5 bases). Germline assignment: CDR1 LGHNT and CDR2 FRNRAP. Trimming removed 2 bases at V and 8 bases at J, with 10 bases between. CDR3 length equals 13 residues.

This chain uses TRBV5-5 with TRBJ2-7; D uncertain. The V end lost 2 bases, the J end lost 5 bases, and 14 bases lay between the germline ends. CDR1 and CDR2 (germline): SGHKS, YYEKEE (reference sequence). This CDR3 is 14 amino acids long. CDR3 sequence: CASSFQVGRHEQYF. The CDR3 nucleotides read TGTGCCAGCAGCTTTCAAGTGGGTAGACACGAGCAGTACTTC.